Included here is one T cell receptor (beta chain) sequence, with context. CDR1 and CDR2 from the germline V gene are MNHEY and SMNVEV (reference sequence). Trimming took off 5 bases at V and 0 bases at J, with 11 bases between the two ends. This CDR3 has 14 amino acids. Next came a second PCR, run for about 7 to 12 cycles, which used a sample-barcoded 5' primer along with a J-beta primer mix. MiXCR, run by TCRdb on the 5' RACE reads, gives a single entry per CDR3 protein. The table lists 1,100,000 or so distinct CDR3 sequences, under 45% of them singletons. The sample comes from a study of blood T cells in healthy people across ages.

Material for sequencing was blood. This TCR was recovered from a woman in her fifties or sixties in good health. V gene TRBV27 combines with J gene TRBJ2-7; no firm D call. The CDR3 sequence is CASSPGPRSYEQYF. The DNA of the CDR3 is TGTGCCAGCAGTCCCGGTCCCCGCTCCTACGAGCAGTACTTC.